The rows below give T cell receptor beta chains drawn from one sample of a study of monozygotic twins with cystic fibrosis. The repertoire was sequenced with immunoSEQ multiplex PCR; TCRdb's copy has only in-frame clones and lacks some. This sample has some 10,000 clones, with 99% found just once. Sequenced material: blood. The receptors here all came from a man younger than 30 with cystic fibrosis. CDR3s include the opening cysteine and the closing phenylalanine or tryptophan. Fields, in order: V gene, J gene, CDR3 protein.

TRBV7-8	TRBJ2-7	CASRQIRGYEQYF
TRBV19	TRBJ2-5	CASSLRGGRETQYF
TRBV7-9	TRBJ2-2	CASSSGGLAGNTGELFF
TRBV6-5	TRBJ1-2	CASSSLGQTNYGYTF
TRBV25-1	TRBJ1-1	CASTQTLMNTEAFF
TRBV18	TRBJ1-1	CASSPRDRGTEAFF
TRBV5-4	TRBJ1-6	CASSIKQPYGSPLHF
TRBV5-5	TRBJ2-2	CASSPRANTGELFF
TRBV7-2	TRBJ2-7	CASSSQGPGYEQYF
TRBV18	TRBJ1-2	CASSPPGQLDYGYTF
TRBV5-1	TRBJ1-1	CASSPRDGTEAFF
TRBV7-3	TRBJ2-7	CASSPRGGYEQYF
TRBV7-2	TRBJ1-1	CASSLTGGMNTEAFF
TRBV6-1	-	CASSDRGLREQYF
TRBV4-1	TRBJ2-3	CASTPGGGTDTQYF
TRBV25-1	TRBJ2-7	CASSPDRALSYEQYF
TRBV5-4	TRBJ2-3	CASSGEGQRALLWGTDTQYF
TRBV28	TRBJ2-7	CASSFLPSPSYEQYF
TRBV5-1	TRBJ1-6	CASSLDGPPLHF
TRBV5-1	TRBJ1-1	CASSLAKGTEAFF
TRBV5-6	TRBJ1-1	CASSPRQGRTEAFF
TRBV4-2	TRBJ1-1	CASSHPTGAIKNTEAFF
TRBV11-3	TRBJ2-5	CASSFTSAPGETQYF
TRBV19	TRBJ1-1	CASSIYGEGTEAFF
TRBV4-1	TRBJ2-5	CASSQGWPPGTQYF
TRBV18	TRBJ2-1	CASSPLLASSYNEQFF
TRBV27	TRBJ2-1	CASSFATLYNEQFF
TRBV5-5	TRBJ2-3	CASSQAGASGPTDTQYF
TRBV29-1	TRBJ2-1	CSVEFKSGQSYNEQFF
TRBV7-2	TRBJ1-2	CASSLARGLDYGYTF
TRBV7-3	TRBJ2-5	CASSDISGGPETQYF
TRBV7-9	TRBJ1-1	CASSIQGGTEAFF
TRBV19	TRBJ1-1	CASSIRGRRTEAFF
TRBV28	TRBJ2-7	CASRDVALRDGYEQYF
TRBV7-6	TRBJ2-7	CASSWDGYEQYF
TRBV5-1	TRBJ2-1	CASSPGLLTTDNEQFF
TRBV7-9	TRBJ1-2	CASSLSATSRKYGYTF
TRBV7-9	TRBJ2-5	CASDGQGHPRAQYF
TRBV9	TRBJ1-1	CASSPGTNTEAFF
TRBV6-5	TRBJ2-7	CASSYSAGKPYEQYF
TRBV6-1	TRBJ1-4	CASSEPYRGETNEKLFF
TRBV11-2	TRBJ2-1	CASSLDPESSYNEQFF
TRBV13	TRBJ2-4	CASSPRASRGNIQYF
TRBV18	TRBJ2-1	CASSPGAAGGNEQFF
TRBV6-1	TRBJ2-1	CASREQPGHPSSYNEQFF
TRBV7-9	TRBJ1-5	CASSAGTGDNQPQHF
TRBV30	TRBJ1-2	CAWSVRTGVGGYTF
TRBV7-2	TRBJ2-7	CASSKQSTGNYEQYF
TRBV7-2	TRBJ1-3	CASSFDGNTIYF
TRBV11-2	TRBJ2-3	CASSFVSAFVSTDTQYF
TRBV14	TRBJ1-4	CASSQTDRASNEKLFF
TRBV11-3	TRBJ2-2	CASSPGVTPNTGELFF
TRBV10-2	TRBJ2-1	CASSERLAGTLPYNEQFF
TRBV19	TRBJ2-5	CASSLRSKETQYF
TRBV30	TRBJ2-3	CAWSVPRQGTDTQYF
TRBV5-6	TRBJ2-3	CASSSKTSGSTDTQYF
TRBV29-1	TRBJ2-3	CSGERGTDTQYF